The clone carrying this TCR beta chain has just one count. The data are from a study of blood T cell repertoires in COVID-19. On the study more broadly: Researchers got acute and convalescent COVID-19 samples from the United States, Italy and Spain.

In the original analysis: Reference gene primers were amplified, and this amplification served to estimate nucleated cell counts. Clones were sequenced by immunoSEQ multiplex PCR, and TCRdb holds only the in-frame ones, with some missing. The V and J calls and clone size were taken over from that table, and D and trimming were inferred from the DNA. The sample holds roughly 60,000 clones; roughly 87% are singletons and the top ten take over 9.5%. The sample comprised peripheral blood. This TCR was sampled from a human donor with acute or convalescent COVID-19. The donor label of this sample is uncertain.

CDR3 nucleotides: TGTGCCAGCAGCTTTTCTAGCGGGACGAATCAGTTCTTC. Residues: CASSFSSGTNQFF. The V and J genes are TRBV7-3 and TRBJ2-1, with TRBD2 matching 9 bases. The CDR3 is 13 amino acids. The germline V gene encodes CDR1 SGHTA and CDR2 FQGTGA. V gave up 3 bases and J gave up 13 bases; unmatched junction bases: 7. Complete variable domain (other parts from reference TRBV7-3 and TRBJ2-1): GAGVSQTPSNKVTEKGKYVELRCDPISGHTALYWYRQSLGQGPEFLIYFQGTGAADDSGLPNDRFFAVRPEGSVSTLKIQRTERGDSAVYLCASSFSSGTNQFFGPGTRLTVL.